This T cell receptor (beta chain) was identified during a study of long-term antiretroviral therapy in people with HIV (dated by TCRdb to between 2022 and 2023). The study in broad terms: The earliest samples were collected roughly a decade before the 2015 WHO recommendation for immediate ART, at a time when ART was usually postponed until CD4 counts fell. Whether ART initiation and durable HIV suppression were associated with changes in peripheral blood TRB repertoire composition and diversity was tested in a retrospective serial study. From 30 to 35 adults with confirmed HIV infection, the cohort provided some 200 cryopreserved PBMC samples, gathered serially across a mean of approximately six years (range 1-12). Among the 25 to 30 participants with HIV, approximately 10 were female. No cross-contamination during QIAcube processing was seen in test extractions of a monoclonal T-cell line run alongside 30 or so polyclonal samples.

What the work shows at the level of the full study, not this receptor alone: Since PBMC availability was limited, sequencing covered only the TCR beta chain, with no alpha chain pairing. Because cell numbers in pre-ART samples were limited, unsorted PBMC were profiled instead of sorted CD4+ and CD8+ T cells. Starting ART was linked to a significant rise in TRB diversity, yet even after long-term ART the diversity remained significantly lower than in transplant donor controls. Narrower CDR3 length ranges were observed in HIV repertoires than in controls, and an antigen-experienced repertoire with only a slight naive shift after ART was suggested by the network structure. At every time point, the repertoire was dominated by expanded TRB clones first identified before ART initiation, although this dominance fluctuated and, in many PLHIV, declined after ART. The samples were dated from about 2003 to 2017, and the ART regimens that were used may be less effective than current ART regimens. No data were available on ART adherence, viral resistance or therapy changes, limiting inferences about post-ART repertoire changes.

CDR1 and CDR2, per the germline V gene, are SGHTA and FQGNSA. V gives up 4 bases and J gives up 3 bases, and the segment between their germline ends measures 10 bases. CDR3 length: 14 amino acids, cysteine to phenylalanine. Solely the CDR3 DNA is kept, with 42 bases framed from the first base. As to this clone: Its recognized antigen is unknown. The record has no base qualities; no much larger clone is one base away.

The immunoSEQ hsTCRB v3.0 assay was used at survey level resolution to sequence the TRB variable region. TRB sequencing targeted a depth of 40,000-50,000 T-cell genomes per sample. Pooled TRB libraries were sequenced on an Illumina MiSeq with a v3 150-cycle kit. As for the authors' bioinformatics: Repertoire analysis was performed in R inside a reproducible Nextflow workflow that covered QC, data transformation and analysis. LymphoSeq2, an R package for exploring AIRR-Seq data, was used to implement custom analyses. After excluding a handful of samples that yielded fewer than 5000 total TRB sequences, 188 HIV repertoires remained for analysis. Among the approximately 190 HIV repertoires that were kept, 59 were collected before ART initiation and more than 120 were collected after ART initiation. Repertoires were downsampled to 5000 TRB nucleotide sequences, and summary statistics were averaged over 100 downsampling iterations. The analysis kept only TRB sequences whose CDR3 regions were at least seven amino acids long. Diversity was measured with a Shannon entropy-derived clonality score and the Gini coefficient. In the repertoire networks, any two of the top 5000 CDR3 amino acid sequences were linked whenever the two sequences differed by an edit distance of one. For TRB CDR3 amino acid sequences, antigen specificity groups and MHC restriction were predicted with GLIPH2. To flag known CMV, EBV, HIV or tissue antigen associations, CDR3 amino acid sequences were matched against VDJdb and McPAS-TCR. Pre-ART, post-ART and control groups were compared with Wilcoxon signed-rank tests and Holm-Bonferroni correction. TCRdb holds this immuneACCESS table with in-frame rearrangements only. Some clones are missing; in checked studies, unresolved V genes explain under half, and the rest has no known cause. That table furnishes V, J and clone size, whereas the DNA furnished D and trimming. The sample table shows 48,000 or so clones, and approximately 79% are seen once. The top ten constitute roughly 3% of the sample.

Participants were included only if at least one PBMC sample before ART initiation and at least two post-ART samples were available. Treatment was received in the United States of America by all participants with HIV. Before DNA extraction, cryopreserved samples of roughly 0.95-10 million PBMC were thawed and washed. At the time of the earliest PBMC sample, participants with HIV were aged between about 20 and 60 years. Per participant, PBMC samples came from 1-4 timepoints prior to ART initiation and 2-8 timepoints following ART initiation, for a median of 7 samples. Serial HIV viral load, CD4+ T-cell count, ART history and demographic data were obtained for every participant. Genomic DNA was extracted from unsorted PBMC with a Qiagen kit on a QIAcube, with processing performed in batches of 12 samples.

The receptor comes from a woman aged 18-29 years with HIV. The chain is assembled from TRBV7-2 and TRBJ1-5; 5 matching bases give a weak D call of TRBD1. Sequenced material: unsorted PBMCs, taken 0.8 years after starting antiretroviral therapy. The CDR3 loop reads CASSSTGFNQPQHF. The nucleotide sequence is TGTGCCAGCAGCTCTACAGGCTTCAATCAGCCCCAGCATTTT.